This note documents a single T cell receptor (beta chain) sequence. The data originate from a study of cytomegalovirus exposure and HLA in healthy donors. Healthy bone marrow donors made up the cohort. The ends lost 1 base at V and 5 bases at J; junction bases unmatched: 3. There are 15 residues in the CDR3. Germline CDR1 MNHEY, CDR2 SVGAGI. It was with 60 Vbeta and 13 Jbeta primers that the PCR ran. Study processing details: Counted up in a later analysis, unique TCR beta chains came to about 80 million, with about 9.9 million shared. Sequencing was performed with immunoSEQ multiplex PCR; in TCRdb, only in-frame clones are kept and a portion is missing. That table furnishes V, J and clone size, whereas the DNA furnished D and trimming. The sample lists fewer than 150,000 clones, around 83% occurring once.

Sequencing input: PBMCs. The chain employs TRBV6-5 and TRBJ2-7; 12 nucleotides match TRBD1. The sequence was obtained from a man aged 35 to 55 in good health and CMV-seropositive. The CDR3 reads CASSYWGQGADEQYF. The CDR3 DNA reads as TGTGCCAGCAGTTACTGGGGACAGGGGGCCGACGAGCAGTACTTC.